The 3 T cell receptor beta chains below all came from one sample that was sequenced in a study of blood T cells in healthy people across ages. A second about 7 to 11 cycle PCR used barcoded and J-beta primers. TCRdb called the 5' RACE reads again in MiXCR, with one record for every CDR3 protein. The sample carries 800,000 or so distinct CDR3 sequences, approximately 25% recorded once. These same data were also listed under a study on T cells of mothers and their children.

The sequenced sample consisted of blood. The receptor source for this set is a boy younger than 18 in good health.

Comments on this clonotype: A read error may account for a junction end that differs from germline. The gene calls are TRBV4-2 and TRBJ2-7; D is unresolved. This CDR3 has 15 amino acids. Germline CDR1 and CDR2: LGHNA and YNFKEQ. CDR3 region: CAGSQGGASSYEQYF. The CDR3 coding sequence is TGTGCCGGCAGCCAAGGTGGCGCGAGCTCCTACGAGCAGTACTTC.

This clonotype was seen only a few times. The V and J genes are TRBV6-5 and TRBJ1-4; 8 positions match TRBD1. The CDR3 has 16 residues. Germline trimming cut 6 bases from V and 0 bases from J; bases unmatched to any gene: 6. CDR1 MNHEY and CDR2 SVGAGI come from the germline V gene. CDR3 bases: TGTGCCAGCAGCCGGGACAGGCCAACAACTAATGAAAAACTGTTTTTT. Protein sequence: CASSRDRPTTNEKLFF.

V is TRBV10-3 and J is TRBJ1-2; tentative D call: TRBD1 (5 bases). CDR1 is ENHRY, CDR2 SYGVKD, per germline. Trimming left V 7 bases short and J 4 bases short, with 10 bases between. This CDR3 contains 12 residues. The CDR3 coding sequence is TGTGCCATCATGGGACTCTCCTATGGCTACACCTTC. Translated, it gives CAIMGLSYGYTF.